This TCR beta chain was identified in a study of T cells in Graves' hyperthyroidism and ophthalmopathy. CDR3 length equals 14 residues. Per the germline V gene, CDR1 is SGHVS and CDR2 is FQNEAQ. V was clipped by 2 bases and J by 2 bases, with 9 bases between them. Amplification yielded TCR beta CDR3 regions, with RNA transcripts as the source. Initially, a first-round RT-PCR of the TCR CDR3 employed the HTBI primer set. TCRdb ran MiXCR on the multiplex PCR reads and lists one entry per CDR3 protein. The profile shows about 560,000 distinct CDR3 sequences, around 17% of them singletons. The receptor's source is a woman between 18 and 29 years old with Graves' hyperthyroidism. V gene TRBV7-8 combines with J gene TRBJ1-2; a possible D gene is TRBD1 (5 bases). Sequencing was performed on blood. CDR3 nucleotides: TGTGCCAGCAGCTTAATGGGGCCCAACTATGGCTACACCTTC. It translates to CASSLMGPNYGYTF.